Following are 24 T cell receptor beta chains from one sample sequenced in a study of monozygotic twins with cystic fibrosis. The method was immunoSEQ multiplex PCR; TCRdb's version includes in-frame clones alone and lacks a portion of them. The table has some 32,000 clones, approximately 92% seen once; the top ten hold roughly 1%. Sequenced material: blood. Every receptor here comes from a girl aged 2 to 9 with cystic fibrosis.

This clone turned up a few times. This sequence joins TRBV9 and TRBJ1-1; D is unresolved. CDR1 is SGDLS and CDR2 is YYNGEE in the germline V gene. Trimming shortened V by 0 bases and J by 6 bases, and 6 bases separated the two germline ends. The CDR3 contains 12 residues. The CDR3 protein is CASSVVGSEAFF. CDR3 nucleotide sequence: TGTGCCAGCAGCGTAGTGGGGTCTGAAGCTTTCTTT.

The chain uses TRBV5-1 and TRBJ2-6; 8 nucleotides agree with TRBD2. The junction had 3 bases not matched to a gene; V was cut back by 3 bases and J by 1 base. This CDR3 comprises 16 residues. The V gene's germline CDR1 is SGHRS and CDR2 YFSETQ. This CDR3 is CASSSRGESGANVLTF. In nucleotides, the CDR3 is TGCGCCAGCAGCTCGCGGGGGGAATCTGGGGCCAACGTCCTGACTTTC. Full variable domain (remainder filled in from reference TRBV5-1 and TRBJ2-6): KAGVTQTPRYLIKTRGQQVTLSCSPISGHRSVSWYQQTPGQGLQFLFEYFSETQRNKGNFPGRFSGRQFSNSRSEMNVSTLELGDSALYLCASSSRGESGANVLTFGAGSRLTVL.

This clone has only a few counts. The chain has TRBV29-1 and TRBJ1-1; unclear D gene. Germline V lookup: CDR1 SQVTM, CDR2 ANQGSEA. Trimming shortened V by 7 bases and J by 2 bases, and 14 bases separated the two germline ends. This CDR3 comprises 13 residues. The CDR3 DNA sequence: TGCAGCGGCGGCCTACAGCTAAACACTGAAGCTTTCTTT. Translation gives CSGGLQLNTEAFF.

The chain joins TRBV5-6 to TRBJ1-6, with a weak D call TRBD1 (5 bases). Trimming took off 4 bases at V and 0 bases at J, with 17 bases between the two ends. Germline V gives CDR1 SGHDT, CDR2 YYEEEE. The CDR3 extends over 18 amino acids. The CDR3 sequence is CASSPGVGGSSYNSPLHF. The CDR3 DNA sequence: TGTGCCAGCAGCCCGGGGGTTGGGGGGAGCTCCTATAATTCACCCCTCCACTTT.

The chain has TRBV2 and TRBJ1-2; D gene uncertain. The germline V and J ends were trimmed by 3 bases and 0 bases, with 8 bases remaining between them. In germline, CDR1 is SNHLY, CDR2 FYNNEI. The CDR3 consists of 14 residues. CDR3 sequence reads: CASSDGSANYGYTF. CDR3 DNA sequence: TGTGCCAGCAGTGATGGATCAGCTAACTATGGCTACACCTTC.

The chain combines TRBV5-8 with TRBJ1-2; TRBD1 aligns across 10 bases. The CDR3 totals 14 residues. Germline-derived CDR1 and CDR2 are SGHTS and YDEGEE. Trimming removed 4 bases from V and 4 bases from J; junction bases left unmatched: 4. CDR3 nucleotide sequence: TGTGCCAGCAGCCTAGGACAGGGGGTCTATGGCTACACCTTC. The encoded protein is CASSLGQGVYGYTF.

The V and J genes are TRBV15 and TRBJ1-2, with D possibly being TRBD1 (6 bases). V was trimmed by 0 bases and J by 6 bases, leaving 14 bases between them. The CDR3 consists of 15 residues. The germline V gene has CDR1 LNHNV and CDR2 YYDKDF (reference sequence). This CDR3 reads CATSRDKAGGDGYTF. The CDR3 region has the DNA TGTGCCACCAGCAGAGATAAGGCGGGGGGCGATGGCTACACCTTC. Full variable domain (remainder filled in from reference TRBV15 and TRBJ1-2): DAMVIQNPRYQVTQFGKPVTLSCSQTLNHNVMYWYQQKSSQAPKLLFHYYDKDFNNEADTPDNFQSRRPNTSFCFLDIRSPGLGDTAMYLCATSRDKAGGDGYTFGSGTRLTVV.

This sequence joins TRBV5-6 and TRBJ2-2, with D hard to call. Looked up from germline, CDR1 is SGHDT and CDR2 is YYEEEE. The CDR3 has 14 residues. The ends were cut back, 2 bases at V and 0 bases at J, with 5 bases in the middle. CDR3 protein: CASSFTTNTGELFF. The DNA for the CDR3 is TGTGCCAGCAGCTTTACTACGAACACCGGGGAGCTGTTTTTT.

The rearrangement uses TRBV18 and TRBJ1-5; D is ambiguous. V lost 5 bases and J lost 4, with 9 bases in between. Germline loops: CDR1 KGHSH, CDR2 LQKENI. The CDR3 is 13 residues long. The CDR3 nucleotides are TGTGCCAGCTCAGATGACTCTAATCAGCCCCAGCATTTT. Translating gives CASSDDSNQPQHF.

This clone was observed once. The chain combines TRBV7-2 with TRBJ1-4; tentative D call: TRBD1 (6 bases). Germline V CDR1 and CDR2: SGHTA, FQGNSA. Trimming removed 1 base at V and 5 bases at J, with 8 bases between. This CDR3 is built from 14 residues. For the CDR3, the DNA is TGTGCCAGCAGCTTAGGAGGGGGGAATGAAAAACTGTTTTTT. Its protein is CASSLGGGNEKLFF. The full variable domain, in which reference TRBV7-2 and TRBJ1-4 provide the parts outside the CDR3, is GAGVSQSPSNKVTEKGKDVELRCDPISGHTALYWYRQSLGQGLEFLIYFQGNSAPDKSGLPSDRFSAERTGGSVSTLTIQRTQQEDSAVYLCASSLGGGNEKLFFGSGTQLSVL.

V is TRBV30 and J is TRBJ2-7; tentatively, D is TRBD1 or TRBD2 (5 bases each). V lost 8 bases to trimming and J lost 5 bases, with 19 bases between them. This CDR3 has 13 residues. Germline assignment: CDR1 GTSNPN and CDR2 SVGIG (reference sequence). CDR3 nucleotide sequence: TGTGCCGGTTACAGGAGGTTCTCTGACGAGCAGTACTTC. Its protein is CAGYRRFSDEQYF.

The chain has TRBV2 and TRBJ2-3; D is ambiguous. Trimming left V 7 bases short and J 2 bases short, with 16 bases between. CDR3 length: 15 residues. CDR1 is SNHLY and CDR2 is FYNNEI in the germline V gene. CDR3 amino acids: CASIPRQRSTDTQYF. The CDR3 DNA reads TGTGCCAGCATCCCTCGTCAGCGATCCACAGATACGCAGTATTTT. Based on the CDR3 plus reference TRBV2 and TRBJ2-3, the full variable domain is EPEVTQTPSHQVTQMGQEVILRCVPISNHLYFYWYRQILGQKVEFLVSFYNNEISEKSEIFDDQFSVERPDGSNFTLKIRSTKLEDSAMYFCASIPRQRSTDTQYFGPGTRLTVL.

The J gene is TRBJ2-2, the V gene TRBV6-5; TRBD1 or TRBD2 may be the D gene (5 bases each). Trimming stripped 6 bases from V and 2 bases from J, with 13 bases between. This CDR3 region has 15 residues. The germline CDR1 and CDR2 sequences are MNHEY and SVGAGI. CDR3: CASSPGRLNTGELFF. DNA of the CDR3: TGTGCCAGCAGCCCGGGACGGCTAAACACCGGGGAGCTGTTTTTT.

The CDR3 here is CASSLKVLMNTEAFF. As DNA, the CDR3 is TGTGCCAGCAGCTTAAAGGTCCTCATGAACACTGAAGCTTTCTTT. This chain links TRBV7-2 with TRBJ1-1; D is uncertain. From germline, CDR1 is SGHTA and CDR2 FQGNSA. The CDR3 runs 15 residues. Trimming removed 2 bases from V and 0 bases from J, with 10 bases in between. The variable domain in full, completed from reference TRBV7-2 and TRBJ1-1, reads GAGVSQSPSNKVTEKGKDVELRCDPISGHTALYWYRQSLGQGLEFLIYFQGNSAPDKSGLPSDRFSAERTGGSVSTLTIQRTQQEDSAVYLCASSLKVLMNTEAFFGQGTRLTVV.

The chain combines TRBV7-2 with TRBJ1-1; 10 bases match TRBD1. CDR1 SGHTA and CDR2 FQGNSA come from the germline V gene. With V trimmed by 2 bases and J by 4 bases, 13 bases remained unmatched. The CDR3 loop spans 18 amino acids. CDR3 loop: CASSLIPDRGEQGTEAFF. The CDR3 region has the DNA TGTGCCAGCAGCTTAATCCCGGACAGGGGGGAGCAGGGCACTGAAGCTTTCTTT.

The chain combines TRBV7-9 with TRBJ1-2, with TRBD1 matching 9 bases. The CDR3 is 15 residues long. J lost 6 bases, V lost 6 bases, and 11 bases had no gene match. Germline V gene lookup returns CDR1 SEHNR and CDR2 FQNEAQ (reference sequence). Here the CDR3 reads CASSYQDRGNNGYTF. The CDR3 coding sequence is TGTGCCAGCAGTTATCAAGACAGGGGGAATAATGGCTACACCTTC.

The chain has TRBV9 and TRBJ2-1, with D perhaps matching TRBD2 (7 bases). There are 13 residues in the CDR3. The germline V gene has CDR1 SGDLS and CDR2 YYNGEE. The ends were cut back, 3 bases at V and 9 bases at J, with 13 bases in the middle. In DNA form, the CDR3 reads TGTGCCAGCAGCGAGGGGGGGATTAGTGAGCAGTTCTTC. Translated: CASSEGGISEQFF.

This sequence joins TRBV30 and TRBJ1-6; 10 bases are shared with TRBD1. The germline gives CDR1 GTSNPN, CDR2 SVGIG (reference sequence). The CDR3 loop spans 14 amino acids. The ends lost 8 bases at V and 9 bases at J; junction bases unmatched: 10. CDR3 region: CAGGQGLFGSPLHF. CDR3 in DNA: TGTGCCGGGGGACAGGGGTTGTTTGGTTCACCCCTCCACTTT.

The CDR3 coding sequence is TGTGCCATCAGTGAGTCCTCCTACGAGCAGTACTTC. Translation: CAISESSYEQYF. V and J are TRBV10-3 and TRBJ2-7, with D unclear. V lost 0 bases to trimming and J lost 0 bases, with 0 bases between them. Germline V lookup: CDR1 ENHRY, CDR2 SYGVKD. The CDR3 length is 12 residues.

The V and J genes are TRBV7-8 and TRBJ1-2, with D maybe TRBD1 (5 bases). The CDR3 spans 16 residues. The ends were cut back, 2 bases at V and 3 bases at J, with 16 bases in the middle. Germline CDR1 is SGHVS and CDR2 is FQNEAQ. The CDR3 here is CASSLKSTSGDYGYTF. CDR3 coding DNA: TGTGCCAGCAGCTTAAAATCTACATCGGGGGACTATGGCTACACCTTC. Variable domain in full (rest from reference TRBV7-8 and TRBJ1-2): GAGVSQSPRYKVAKRGQDVALRCDPISGHVSLFWYQQALGQGPEFLTYFQNEAQLDKSGLPSDRFFAERPEGSVSTLKIQRTQQEDSAVYLCASSLKSTSGDYGYTFGSGTRLTVV.

The V and J genes are TRBV7-9 and TRBJ2-7; 8 positions agree with TRBD1. From germline, CDR1 is SEHNR and CDR2 FQNEAQ (reference sequence). V was pared by 4 bases and J by 3 bases, with 5 bases of the junction left unmatched. The CDR3 extends over 14 amino acids. The CDR3 loop is CASSSTGGLYEQYF. CDR3 bases: TGTGCCAGCAGCTCAACAGGGGGTCTCTACGAGCAGTACTTC.

The genes are TRBV6-4 and TRBJ1-5; D not certain. The CDR3 consists of 13 residues. CDR1 MRHNA and CDR2 SNTAGT come from the germline V gene. Trimming stripped 4 bases from V and 0 bases from J, with 4 bases between. The CDR3 DNA sequence: TGTGCCAGCAGTGTGAATAGCAATCAGCCCCAGCATTTT. This sequence encodes CASSVNSNQPQHF.

V usage is TRBV27 and J usage is TRBJ2-7; 7 nucleotides agree with TRBD2. Trimming removed 4 bases from V and 0 bases from J; junction bases left unmatched: 3. Germline V gives CDR1 MNHEY, CDR2 SMNVEV (reference sequence). This CDR3 is 14 amino acids long. This chain's CDR3 is CASSSSGSSYEQYF. The DNA of the CDR3 is TGTGCCAGCAGTTCTAGCGGTAGCTCCTACGAGCAGTACTTC.

The V gene is TRBV28, the J gene TRBJ1-5, with TRBD1 as a possible D gene (5 bases). CDR1 is MDHEN and CDR2 is SYDVKM in the germline V gene. V was shortened by 5 bases and J by 2 bases, with 13 bases between the two germline ends. This CDR3 comprises 15 residues. The CDR3 region is CASSAGGSGNQPQHF. The DNA for the CDR3 is TGTGCCAGCAGTGCTGGGGGATCAGGCAATCAGCCCCAGCATTTT.